Listed here are 30 T cell receptor beta chains from one sample, sequenced in a study of control samples from healthy donors and cancer patients. Libraries were prepared by immunoSEQ multiplex PCR; TCRdb keeps only in-frame clonotypes and omits some of them. The sample lists about 100,000 clones; around 89% were seen once. The sequencing sample was made of blood. Every receptor here comes from a man between 25 and 39 years old in good health.

The chain employs TRBV4-3 and TRBJ2-2; D is unresolved. Germline CDR1 and CDR2: LGHNA and YSLEER. The CDR3 extends over 14 amino acids. V lost 5 bases, J lost 3 bases, and 10 bases lay in between. The CDR3 reads CASSFKPDTGELFF. CDR3 DNA: TGCGCCAGCAGCTTTAAGCCAGACACCGGGGAGCTGTTTTTT.

This sequence joins TRBV2 and TRBJ2-7; 7 bases align to TRBD1. V was clipped by 4 bases and J by 6 bases; unmatched bases: 6. This CDR3 spans 13 amino acids. Germline loops: CDR1 SNHLY, CDR2 FYNNEI. The CDR3 DNA reads as TGTGCCAGCAGTGTGTACAGGGGTGCCGAGCAGTACTTC. This codes for CASSVYRGAEQYF.

This clone came up a few times. V gene TRBV6-4 combines with J gene TRBJ2-3, with D tentatively TRBD2 (6 bases). Germline V gives CDR1 MRHNA, CDR2 SNTAGT. V shed 6 bases and J shed 0 bases, with 13 bases lying between them. This CDR3 has 15 amino acids. The CDR3 DNA follows: TGTGCCAGCAGCGGGGGACTGAGTAGCACAGATACGCAGTATTTT. Its translation is CASSGGLSSTDTQYF.

The gene calls are TRBV9 and TRBJ2-2; 7 nucleotides align to TRBD2. The ends lost 3 bases at V and 4 bases at J; junction bases unmatched: 9. Germline values: CDR1 SGDLS, CDR2 YYNGEE. CDR3 length equals 16 residues. The CDR3 loop reads CASSARSSGVTGELFF. Written as DNA, the CDR3 is TGTGCCAGCAGCGCCAGGTCAAGCGGGGTCACCGGGGAGCTGTTTTTT.

The chain employs TRBV7-8 and TRBJ1-5, with TRBD1 matching over 7 bases. V was pared by 6 bases and J by 2 bases, with 13 bases of the junction left unmatched. Per the germline V gene, CDR1 is SGHVS and CDR2 is FQNEAQ. The CDR3 is 17 amino acids. DNA of the CDR3: TGTGCCAGCAGATTGACAGGGAGAGGCGGAGGCAATCAGCCCCAGCATTTT. As protein: CASRLTGRGGGNQPQHF.

This chain connects TRBV18 to TRBJ2-1; D is uncertain. The germline V gene encodes CDR1 KGHSH and CDR2 LQKENI. The CDR3 has 15 residues. The V end was cut by 0 bases, the J end by 0 bases, with 6 bases between. CDR3 nucleotides: TGTGCCAGCTCACCACCAAGCGTCTCCTACAATGAGCAGTTCTTC. Amino acids: CASSPPSVSYNEQFF.

The CDR3 bases are TGTGCCAGCAGTTCTCCCTCTGACAGCGTCTATGGCTACACCTTC. Its translation: CASSSPSDSVYGYTF. The J gene is TRBJ1-2, the V gene TRBV28, with a weak D call TRBD1 (5 bases). V lost 4 bases and J 4 bases, leaving 16 bases between the germline ends. The CDR3 is made up of 15 amino acids. The germline CDR1 and CDR2 sequences are MDHEN and SYDVKM.

This clone was seen only once. The CDR3, as DNA: TGTGCCAGCAGCTTAAGGTCTTTGGGATTGCGAAACACCATATATTTT. It is translated as CASSLRSLGLRNTIYF. The V gene is TRBV11-1, the J gene TRBJ1-3; D unresolved. The CDR3 runs to 16 residues. V gave up 2 bases and J gave up 5 bases, with 16 bases separating them. Germline V CDR1 and CDR2: SGHAT, FQDESV (reference sequence).

This sequence joins TRBV3-1 (or the pseudogene TRBV3-2) and TRBJ1-1; D unresolved. This CDR3 has 16 residues. Per the germline V gene, CDR1 is LGHDT and CDR2 is YNNKEL (reference sequence). V was cut by 1 base and J by 4 bases, with 16 bases left in between. The CDR3 nucleotides are TGTGCCAGCAGCCAAGGGAGAGACCTTGTAGGCACTGAAGCTTTCTTT. As protein: CASSQGRDLVGTEAFF.

This chain links TRBV5-6 with TRBJ1-1, with 8 bases lining up with TRBD1. The length of the CDR3 is 14 residues. CDR1 and CDR2 from the germline V gene are SGHDT and YYEEEE. V dropped 4 bases and J dropped 8; count of bases not matched to a gene: 10. This CDR3 is CASSVTTGVYEAFF. DNA for the CDR3: TGTGCCAGCAGCGTGACGACAGGGGTCTACGAAGCTTTCTTT.

The chain recombines TRBV5-1 with TRBJ2-7; the D gene is possibly TRBD1 (6 bases). The CDR3 consists of 14 residues. Per the germline V gene, CDR1 is SGHRS and CDR2 is YFSETQ. Trimming pared 3 bases from V and 5 bases from J, leaving 15 bases between. In nucleotides, the CDR3 is TGCGCCAGCAGCTCGCCCGGGACACCCGACGAGCAGTACTTC. Encoded protein: CASSSPGTPDEQYF.

The chain recombines TRBV5-1 with TRBJ1-2, with D maybe TRBD1 (5 bases). Trimming cost V 0 bases and J 3 bases, with 9 bases left between them. The CDR3 is 14 amino acids. The germline V gene has CDR1 SGHRS and CDR2 YFSETQ. CDR3 DNA: TGCGCCAGCAGCTTGGAATGGGGCGACTATGGCTACACCTTC. It encodes CASSLEWGDYGYTF.

The V call is TRBV5-1, the J call TRBJ2-1; a possible D gene is TRBD2 (6 bases). The germline V gene has CDR1 SGHRS and CDR2 YFSETQ. The CDR3 spans 13 residues. V was clipped by 4 bases and J by 6 bases, with 11 bases between them. The CDR3 DNA sequence: TGCGCCAGCAGCCCGGGGGTCTCCAATGAGCAGTTCTTC. Translating it yields CASSPGVSNEQFF.

J is TRBJ2-6 and V is TRBV5-6; D call uncertain. Germline lookup yields CDR1 SGHDT and CDR2 YYEEEE. This CDR3 region has 17 residues. V lost 1 base to trimming and J lost 0 bases, with 11 bases between them. CDR3 amino acids: CASSLTVFVSGANVLTF. The CDR3 DNA is TGTGCCAGCAGCTTGACAGTCTTCGTCTCTGGGGCCAACGTCCTGACTTTC.

The chain carries TRBV5-4 and TRBJ1-2; D remains ambiguous. Germline V lookup: CDR1 SGHNT, CDR2 YYREEE (reference sequence). This CDR3 is built from 17 residues. The V gene lost 3 bases and the J gene lost 1 base, with 19 bases spanning the gap. The CDR3 protein is CASSSLTSGAFNYGYTF. For the CDR3, the DNA is TGTGCCAGCAGCTCCCTAACGTCGGGAGCATTTAACTATGGCTACACCTTC.

This chain uses TRBV7-8 with TRBJ2-5; unclear D gene. CDR1 is SGHVS and CDR2 is FQNEAQ in the germline V gene. V was shortened by 5 bases and J by 2 bases, with 15 bases between the two germline ends. This CDR3 has 15 residues. The CDR3 region has the DNA TGTGCCAGCAGCCCCCACAGTGCTCTTCAAGAGACCCAGTACTTC. This gives the protein CASSPHSALQETQYF.

The chain couples TRBV6-1 to TRBJ1-5, with 9 positions matching TRBD1. CDR3 size: 16 residues. Trimming at V came to 2 bases and at J to 1 base, leaving 3 bases not matched to a gene. CDR1 MNHNS and CDR2 SASEGT come from the germline V gene. DNA of the CDR3: TGTGCCAGCAGTGAAAGGGACAGGGTAAGCAATCAGCCCCAGCATTTT. Its protein product is CASSERDRVSNQPQHF.

This chain joins TRBV19 and TRBJ1-5, with D possibly being TRBD1 (5 bases). This CDR3 is built from 14 residues. The germline V and J ends were trimmed by 3 bases and 3 bases, with 9 bases remaining between them. The germline CDR1 and CDR2 sequences are LNHDA and SQIVND (reference sequence). CDR3 DNA: TGTGCCAGTAGTATTGATGGGGCCAATCAGCCCCAGCATTTT. This sequence encodes CASSIDGANQPQHF.

This chain uses TRBV29-1 with TRBJ2-3, with TRBD2 matching over 9 bases. Germline loops: CDR1 SQVTM, CDR2 ANQGSEA. V trimming: 0 bases; J trimming: 14 bases; junction bases outside the gene matches: 12. CDR3 size: 14 residues. The DNA of the CDR3 is TGCAGCGTTGAAGAGGGACTAGCCGGGGGGCGGGGGTATTTT. This codes for CSVEEGLAGGRGYF.

J is TRBJ2-7 and V is TRBV28, with 7 bases identical to TRBD1. The germline V gene encodes CDR1 MDHEN and CDR2 SYDVKM. Trimming removed 6 bases from V and 6 bases from J; junction bases left unmatched: 5. This CDR3 region has 12 residues. CDR3 bases: TGTGCCAGCAGCGACAGGGTCAGCGAGCAGTACTTC. Its protein product is CASSDRVSEQYF. Supplemented by reference TRBV28 and TRBJ2-7, the full variable domain reads DVKVTQSSRYLVKRTGEKVFLECVQDMDHENMFWYRQDPGLGLRLIYFSYDVKMKEKGDIPEGYSVSREKKERFSLILESASTNQTSMYLCASSDRVSEQYFGPGTRLTVT.

The chain employs TRBV11-1 and TRBJ1-2, with no clear D. The germline CDR1 and CDR2 sequences are SGHAT and FQDESV (reference sequence). CDR3 size: 14 residues. Trimming cost V 0 bases and J 4 bases, with 9 bases left between them. CDR3 residues: CASSLALASYGYTF. For the CDR3, the DNA is TGTGCCAGCAGCTTAGCGCTAGCTTCCTATGGCTACACCTTC.

The rearrangement links TRBV5-1 to TRBJ2-1, with 9 nucleotides matching TRBD2. V lost 4 bases and J lost 6; bases outside the gene matches: 5. In germline, CDR1 is SGHRS, CDR2 YFSETQ. The CDR3 is 14 amino acids. CDR3 loop: CASSRLAATNEQFF. The DNA of the CDR3 is TGCGCCAGCAGCCGACTAGCGGCTACCAATGAGCAGTTCTTC. The entire variable domain, with the rest obtained from reference TRBV5-1 and TRBJ2-1, is as follows: KAGVTQTPRYLIKTRGQQVTLSCSPISGHRSVSWYQQTPGQGLQFLFEYFSETQRNKGNFPGRFSGRQFSNSRSEMNVSTLELGDSALYLCASSRLAATNEQFFGPGTRLTVL.

This CDR3 is CASSPISGFDTEAFF. Here the CDR3 DNA reads TGTGCCAGCAGCCCGATCTCTGGGTTTGACACTGAAGCTTTCTTT. The chain joins TRBV7-8 to TRBJ1-1; D call uncertain. Germline V gene lookup returns CDR1 SGHVS and CDR2 FQNEAQ. Trimming pared 5 bases from V and 3 bases from J, leaving 16 bases between. The CDR3 contains 15 residues.

The V gene is TRBV18, the J gene TRBJ2-2; TRBD2 matches at 7 bases. Germline V gene lookup returns CDR1 KGHSH and CDR2 LQKENI. Trimming cost V 6 bases and J 2 bases; bases outside gene matches: 6. The CDR3 is 15 amino acids. In DNA, the CDR3 is TGTGCCAGCTCGTCCTCTAGCGGCAACACCGGGGAGCTGTTTTTT. This codes for CASSSSSGNTGELFF. Combining the CDR3 with reference TRBV18 and TRBJ2-2 gives the whole variable domain NAGVMQNPRHLVRRRGQEARLRCSPMKGHSHVYWYRQLPEEGLKFMVYLQKENIIDESGMPKERFSAEFPKEGPSILRIQQVVRGDSAAYFCASSSSSGNTGELFFGEGSRLTVL.

The genes are TRBV7-9 and TRBJ2-3; 8 positions agree with TRBD2. Germline values: CDR1 SEHNR, CDR2 FQNEAQ (reference sequence). The CDR3 sequence is 18 residues long. The V segment lost 1 base and the J segment 8 bases; nucleotides outside the gene matches: 17. CDR3: CASSLDPGVAGSFTTQYF. In DNA form, the CDR3 reads TGTGCCAGCAGCTTAGACCCCGGGGTAGCGGGGTCCTTTACTACGCAGTATTTT.

The chain employs TRBV6-5 and TRBJ2-3; D is uncertain. The germline CDR1 and CDR2 sequences are MNHEY and SVGAGI. V was pared by 4 bases and J by 1 base, with 12 bases between. The CDR3 is 15 residues long. The DNA of the CDR3 is TGTGCCAGCAGTTCATCCTGGGGTGGCACAGATACGCAGTATTTT. Residues: CASSSSWGGTDTQYF.

The rearrangement uses TRBV19 and TRBJ1-3; D not resolved. V was cut by 7 bases and J by 7 bases, with 8 bases left in between. Germline V CDR1 and CDR2: LNHDA, SQIVND (reference sequence). The CDR3 has 11 residues. The CDR3 DNA sequence: TGTGCCAGTATGGGAGCGAACACCATATATTTT. It translates to CASMGANTIYF.

V is TRBV5-6 and J is TRBJ2-7; tentatively, D is TRBD1 or TRBD2 (5 bases each). CDR1 and CDR2 (germline): SGHDT, YYEEEE. V lost 3 bases and J 0 bases, leaving 22 bases between the germline ends. The length of the CDR3 is 18 residues. CDR3: CASSSARHRGDSSYEQYV. DNA for the CDR3: TGTGCCAGCAGCTCCGCTCGACACAGAGGGGATAGCTCCTACGAGCAGTACGTC.

The V call is TRBV11-2, the J call TRBJ2-1; possibly TRBD2 for D (6 bases). The CDR3 spans 12 residues. Germline values: CDR1 SGHAT, CDR2 FQNNGV. The ends were cut back, 5 bases at V and 8 bases at J, with 10 bases in the middle. In DNA, the CDR3 is TGTGCCAGCAGCCCATGGGGGGATGAGCAGTTCTTC. It codes for CASSPWGDEQFF.

In its sample, this clone was seen once. The chain carries TRBV5-1 and TRBJ2-5, with 8 positions matching TRBD2. Germline V gives CDR1 SGHRS, CDR2 YFSETQ. This CDR3 has 19 residues. The V and J ends lost 4 bases and 1 base, in that order; junction bases with no gene match: 18. The CDR3 DNA reads as TGCGCCAGCAGCCCGCTGAGCCCGACGAGCGGGGGACTCCAAGAGACCCAGTACTTC. Protein sequence: CASSPLSPTSGGLQETQYF.